These 22 T cell receptor beta chains were sequenced from one sample in a study of T cells after yellow fever vaccination. MiXCR, run by TCRdb on the 5' RACE reads, gives a single entry per CDR3 protein. This sample carries about 340,000 distinct CDR3 sequences, 4% of them seen once, and the ten largest clones take 24%. This specimen was PBMCs, taken 5 days after the yellow fever booster vaccination. The source is a man younger than 30 who received the YFV17D yellow fever vaccine.

Ten or more counts support this clonotype. The chain combines TRBV7-9 with TRBJ1-6; no clear D gene. Trimming left V 6 bases short and J 0 bases short, with 6 bases between. Germline assignment: CDR1 SEHNR and CDR2 FQNEAQ (reference sequence). The CDR3 runs 14 residues. The CDR3 DNA reads TGTGCCAGCAGGGGAAGCTCCTATAATTCACCCCTCCACTTT. It yields the protein CASRGSSYNSPLHF.

This clonotype was seen a handful of times. The chain is built from TRBV15 and TRBJ2-5; no reliable D call. CDR1 is LNHNV, CDR2 YYDKDF, per germline (reference sequence). V shed 5 bases and J shed 1 base, with 11 bases lying between them. The CDR3 loop spans 14 amino acids. CDR3 nucleotides: TGTGCCACCAGCCCTAGTGGGATCCAAGAGACCCAGTACTTC. It codes for CATSPSGIQETQYF.

This clonotype was counted ten times or more. This chain links TRBV29-1 with TRBJ1-1, with D unresolved. The CDR3 consists of 13 residues. V gave up 1 base and J gave up 4 bases, with 10 bases separating them. Germline CDR1 SQVTM, CDR2 ANQGSEA. Written as DNA, the CDR3 is TGCAGCGTTGAAGGAATGGATCGCACTGAAGCTTTCTTT. Translated: CSVEGMDRTEAFF. Combining the CDR3 with reference TRBV29-1 and TRBJ1-1 gives the whole variable domain SAVISQKPSRDICQRGTSLTIQCQVDSQVTMMFWYRQQPGQSLTLIATANQGSEATYESGFVIDKFPISRPNLTFSTLTVSNMSPEDSSIYLCSVEGMDRTEAFFGQGTRLTVV.

In this sample, this clonotype turned up a few times. This chain joins TRBV5-1 and TRBJ2-7, with 8 bases lining up with TRBD1. The V gene's germline CDR1 is SGHRS and CDR2 YFSETQ. This CDR3 is 13 amino acids long. J was trimmed by 3 bases and V by 4 bases; bases with no gene match: 3. This CDR3 reads CASSTGGIYEQYF. In DNA form, the CDR3 reads TGCGCCAGCAGCACAGGGGGGATCTACGAGCAGTACTTC.

The table lists this clonotype with a few counts. V is TRBV3-1 and J is TRBJ2-5; D may be TRBD2 (6 bases). Germline loops: CDR1 LGHDT, CDR2 YNNKEL (reference sequence). This CDR3 is built from 15 residues. The V and J ends lost 0 bases and 6 bases respectively, with 14 bases between them. CDR3 nucleotides: TGTGCCAGCAGCCAAGATGCGGGGTTCTTGAAGACCCAGTACTTC. Amino acids: CASSQDAGFLKTQYF.

The V and J genes are TRBV5-4 and TRBJ1-3; D possibly corresponds to TRBD1 (5 bases). This CDR3 is 15 amino acids long. The germline gives CDR1 SGHNT, CDR2 YYREEE (reference sequence). V gave up 0 bases and J gave up 2 bases, with 9 bases separating them. The CDR3 DNA reads as TGTGCCAGCAGCTTGGGTGGGGCGACTGGAAACACCATATATTTT. This gives the protein CASSLGGATGNTIYF.

V and J are TRBV6-6 and TRBJ2-3; D is perhaps TRBD2 (6 bases). V dropped 6 bases and J dropped 2 bases, with 18 bases sitting between them. The CDR3 contains 16 residues. From germline, CDR1 is MNHNY and CDR2 SVGAGI (reference sequence). The CDR3 DNA reads TGTGCCAGCAGCCCCTTGGCGGGACCTTCCACAGATACGCAGTATTTT. It specifies CASSPLAGPSTDTQYF.

This clonotype was seen a handful of times. The V call is TRBV3-1, the J call TRBJ1-6; a weak D match, TRBD1 (6 bases). V was trimmed by 1 base and J by 0 bases, leaving 13 bases between them. The CDR3 is 18 amino acids. CDR1 is LGHDT and CDR2 is YNNKEL in the germline V gene (reference sequence). CDR3 in DNA: TGTGCCAGCAGCCAAGGGACAGTTGAAAGCTCCTATAATTCACCCCTCCACTTT. Translated: CASSQGTVESSYNSPLHF.

Comment on this clonotype: This may stem from a read error, because a much larger clone lies one nucleotide away. A read error is likely, as this CDR3 ends without the conserved phenylalanine or tryptophan. The chain combines TRBV5-1 with TRBJ2-7; weak D call: TRBD2 (5 bases). V gave up 4 bases and J gave up 0 bases, with 17 bases separating them. CDR3 length equals 16 residues. In germline, CDR1 is SGHRS, CDR2 YFSETQ. Written as DNA, the CDR3 is TGCGCCAGCAGCGCCCCACCGGGAAGGACCTCCTACGAGCAGTACTTG. Protein: CASSAPPGRTSYEQYL.

This clonotype was seen repeatedly, ten times or more. J is TRBJ1-2 and V is TRBV29-1; 9 bases agree with TRBD1. CDR1 and CDR2 from the germline V gene are SQVTM and ANQGSEA. V trimming: 5 bases; J trimming: 5 bases; junction bases outside the gene matches: 9. The CDR3 length is 14 residues. In DNA form, the CDR3 reads TGCAGCGTTTACCCTCTAGGACAGGGGTATGGCTACACCTTC. Its translation: CSVYPLGQGYGYTF.

There are a few counts of this clonotype. CDR3 in amino acids: CASSAGQAPNYGYTF. For the CDR3, the DNA is TGTGCCAGCAGCGCGGGACAGGCTCCTAACTATGGCTACACCTTC. The V gene is TRBV5-6, the J gene TRBJ1-2, with 8 bases that match TRBD1. V shed 4 bases, J shed 0 bases, and the junction held 5 bases outside the gene matches. The germline V gene encodes CDR1 SGHDT and CDR2 YYEEEE. The CDR3 contains 15 residues.

There are a few counts of this clonotype. This rearrangement joins TRBV24-1 to TRBJ2-5; 9 bases are a match to TRBD1. V was pared by 1 base and J by 4 bases, with 6 bases of the junction left unmatched. CDR1 KGHDR and CDR2 SFDVKD come from the germline V gene. The CDR3 extends over 16 amino acids. This chain's CDR3 is CATSDFATGGRETQYF. CDR3 sequence (DNA): TGTGCCACCAGTGATTTTGCGACAGGGGGAAGAGAGACCCAGTACTTC.

The chain links TRBV10-3 to TRBJ1-1; D uncertain. V dropped 0 bases and J dropped 9 bases, with 5 bases sitting between them. Germline V gene sequence: CDR1 ENHRY, CDR2 SYGVKD. This CDR3 contains 11 residues. CDR3 protein: CAISESVQAFF. CDR3 bases: TGTGCCATCAGTGAGTCGGTTCAAGCTTTCTTT.

The table lists this clonotype with many counts. The rearrangement links TRBV12-5 to TRBJ2-3, with D possibly being TRBD2 (6 bases). Trimming pared 3 bases from V and 2 bases from J, leaving 21 bases between. The length of the CDR3 is 18 residues. Germline V gene sequence: CDR1 LGHNT, CDR2 FRNRAP. CDR3 sequence: CASGFPVGTRGFTDTQYF. The CDR3 DNA sequence: TGTGCTAGTGGTTTCCCCGTCGGGACTCGGGGCTTCACAGATACGCAGTATTTT.

This clonotype was found many times. The chain is built from TRBV7-2 and TRBJ2-3; D is unclear. This CDR3 is 14 amino acids long. Deletions cut 1 base from V and 4 bases from J, with 9 bases between. CDR1 is SGHTA and CDR2 is FQGNSA in the germline V gene. CDR3 protein: CASSLGLTPDTQYF. The CDR3 nucleotides read TGTGCCAGCAGCTTAGGCCTAACCCCAGATACGCAGTATTTT.

The chain uses TRBV7-9 and TRBJ2-2; 9 nucleotides match TRBD1. After removal of 7 bases from V and 5 bases from J, the junction contained 8 bases not matched to a gene. Germline assignment: CDR1 SEHNR and CDR2 FQNEAQ (reference sequence). This CDR3 is built from 15 residues. The CDR3 loop reads CASTSTGGGTGELFF. The CDR3, as DNA: TGTGCCAGCACTTCCACAGGGGGCGGAACCGGGGAGCTGTTTTTT.

This clonotype showed up many times. V gene TRBV5-1 combines with J gene TRBJ1-2; 7 bases are a match to TRBD1. Germline lookup yields CDR1 SGHRS and CDR2 YFSETQ. Losses at the gene ends were 4 bases for V and 3 bases for J; bases not matched to a gene: 6. The CDR3 is made up of 14 amino acids. The CDR3 reads CASSQDTGDYGYTF. In nucleotides, the CDR3 is TGCGCCAGCAGCCAAGACACAGGGGACTATGGCTACACCTTC.

There are a few counts of this clonotype. This chain links TRBV7-2 with TRBJ1-2, with 8 bases identical to TRBD1. The CDR3 is 14 residues long. Trimming cost V 4 bases and J 11 bases; bases outside gene matches: 12. From germline, CDR1 is SGHTA and CDR2 FQGNSA. CDR3 in amino acids: CASSSQGALGGYTF. The DNA for the CDR3 is TGTGCCAGCAGCTCCCAGGGGGCGCTGGGTGGGTACACCTTC.

This clonotype was detected a few times. The V gene is TRBV9, the J gene TRBJ2-1; D is possibly TRBD1 or TRBD2 (5 bases each). Germline V lookup: CDR1 SGDLS, CDR2 YYNGEE. This CDR3 is 14 amino acids long. Trimming stripped 3 bases from V and 1 base from J, with 8 bases between. CDR3 sequence reads: CASSGDGSYNEQFF. The CDR3 region has the DNA TGTGCCAGCAGCGGGGACGGTTCCTACAATGAGCAGTTCTTC.

This clonotype was found many times. The V gene is TRBV6-1, the J gene TRBJ1-1, with no clear D. Looked up from germline, CDR1 is MNHNS and CDR2 is SASEGT. The CDR3 spans 15 residues. Deletions cut 0 bases from V and 3 bases from J, with 11 bases between. The CDR3 region is CASSEAQVRYTEAFF. The CDR3 bases are TGTGCCAGCAGTGAAGCGCAGGTCAGGTACACTGAAGCTTTCTTT.

This clonotype was seen many times. The V call is TRBV25-1, the J call TRBJ2-1; perhaps D is TRBD1 or TRBD2 (5 bases each). This CDR3 region has 14 residues. Trimming took off 1 base at V and 9 bases at J, with 13 bases between the two ends. Germline CDR1 is MGHDK and CDR2 is SYGVNS. CDR3 loop: CASSEWAGSGEQFF. The CDR3, as DNA: TGTGCCAGCAGTGAATGGGCAGGGAGTGGTGAGCAGTTCTTC.

This clonotype showed up many times. The chain joins TRBV5-5 to TRBJ2-2; D unclear. Germline assignment: CDR1 SGHKS and CDR2 YYEKEE (reference sequence). This CDR3 spans 14 amino acids. V was pared by 4 bases and J by 1 base, with 8 bases between. The CDR3 here is CASSLEWNTGELFF. The CDR3 coding sequence is TGTGCCAGCAGCCTCGAGTGGAACACCGGGGAGCTGTTTTTT. Variable domain in full (rest from reference TRBV5-5 and TRBJ2-2): DAGVTQSPTHLIKTRGQQVTLRCSPISGHKSVSWYQQVLGQGPQFIFQYYEKEERGRGNFPDRFSARQFPNYSSELNVNALLLGDSALYLCASSLEWNTGELFFGEGSRLTVL.